These 20 T cell receptor beta chains came from one sample sequenced in a study of blood T cell repertoires in COVID-19. Sequencing was performed with immunoSEQ multiplex PCR; in TCRdb, only in-frame clones are kept and a portion is missing. The sample yields 200,000 to 250,000 clones, approximately 85% seen once. Sequenced: PBMCs or T cells enriched from blood (not recorded which). Receptors were obtained from a woman between 45 and 65 years old with acute COVID-19.

In this sample, this clone turned up once. V usage is TRBV27 and J usage is TRBJ1-5; possibly TRBD1 for D (5 bases). Deletions cut 8 bases from V and 7 bases from J, with 18 bases between. Per the germline V gene, CDR1 is MNHEY and CDR2 is SMNVEV (reference sequence). The CDR3 is 14 amino acids. The CDR3 loop is CASGPSRVDQPQHF. CDR3 nucleotides: TGTGCCAGCGGTCCCAGCAGGGTGGACCAGCCCCAGCATTTT.

The chain is built from TRBV7-2 and TRBJ1-1; D call uncertain. The CDR3 totals 12 residues. V gave up 3 bases and J gave up 6 bases, with 8 bases separating them. In germline, CDR1 is SGHTA, CDR2 FQGNSA. The CDR3 nucleotides are TGTGCCAGCAGCTTTATTAGCCCTGAAGCTTTCTTT. It is translated as CASSFISPEAFF.

This clone was picked up one time. This chain uses TRBV6-2 or TRBV6-3 with TRBJ1-2; D is possibly TRBD1 (5 bases). This CDR3 has 13 amino acids. Germline assignment: CDR1 MNHEY and CDR2 SVGEGT. The V gene lost 4 bases and the J gene lost 4 bases, with 10 bases spanning the gap. The CDR3 here is CASSSQGFYGYTF. Here the CDR3 DNA reads TGTGCCAGCAGTTCCCAGGGATTCTATGGCTACACCTTC.

The V and J genes are TRBV10-3 and TRBJ1-2, with 10 positions matching TRBD1. CDR1 and CDR2 (germline): ENHRY, SYGVKD. The CDR3 covers 15 residues. The V and J ends lost 6 bases and 8 bases, in that order; junction bases with no gene match: 12. This chain's CDR3 is CAIREDVGQGRGYTF. DNA for the CDR3: TGTGCCATCAGAGAGGACGTGGGACAGGGGAGAGGCTACACCTTC.

The chain combines TRBV4-2 with TRBJ1-1, with TRBD1 identical over 7 bases. The V gene's germline CDR1 is LGHNA and CDR2 YNFKEQ. Trimming at V came to 2 bases and at J to 11 bases, leaving 8 bases not matched to a gene. The CDR3 loop spans 13 amino acids. The CDR3, as DNA: TGTGCCAGCAGCCAATTTACGACAGGGCGCGCTTTCTTT. Encoded protein: CASSQFTTGRAFF.

This sequence joins TRBV7-8 and TRBJ1-2, with D possibly being TRBD1 (6 bases). The CDR3 length is 16 residues. Between the trimmed V and J ends, which lost 0 bases and 0 bases, there was a span of 11 bases. CDR1 and CDR2 from the germline V gene are SGHVS and FQNEAQ. CDR3 residues: CASSLAAAGANYGYTF. The CDR3 DNA is TGTGCCAGCAGCTTAGCGGCGGCAGGGGCTAACTATGGCTACACCTTC.

Many counts were recorded for this clone. V gene TRBV12-3 or TRBV12-4 combines with J gene TRBJ2-3, with D unclear. Trimming pared 3 bases from V and 4 bases from J, leaving 5 bases between. CDR3 length: 12 residues. The CDR3 nucleotides are TGTGCCAGCAGTTTCCTGTCAGATACGCAGTATTTT. It is translated as CASSFLSDTQYF.

The sample holds one count of this clone. The DNA of the CDR3 is TGTGCCAGCAGCCAAGTGAGTTCTTGGACTGAAGCTTTCTTT. It yields the protein CASSQVSSWTEAFF. The V gene is TRBV14, the J gene TRBJ1-1; no reliable D call. The CDR3 is 14 amino acids. Trimming removed 1 base from V and 5 bases from J, with 11 bases in between. Germline values: CDR1 SGHDN, CDR2 FVKESK. The whole variable domain, remainder taken from reference TRBV14 and TRBJ1-1, is EAGVTQFPSHSVIEKGQTVTLRCDPISGHDNLYWYRRVMGKEIKFLLHFVKESKQDESGMPNNRFLAERTGGTYSTLKVQPAELEDSGVYFCASSQVSSWTEAFFGQGTRLTVV.

Only one count was recorded for this clone. J is TRBJ1-5 and V is TRBV19; D possibly corresponds to TRBD1 (6 bases). V was cut by 3 bases and J by 7 bases, with 19 bases left in between. CDR3 length: 16 residues. Germline V gene data show CDR1 as LNHDA and CDR2 as SQIVND (reference sequence). This CDR3 is CASSILRQAAGQPQHF. CDR3 in DNA: TGTGCCAGTAGTATTTTGCGACAGGCGGCTGGGCAGCCCCAGCATTTT.

The V call is TRBV29-1, the J call TRBJ1-2, with 9 nucleotides matching TRBD1. Germline V gene sequence: CDR1 SQVTM, CDR2 ANQGSEA. Germline trimming cut 4 bases from V and 4 bases from J; bases unmatched to any gene: 10. This CDR3 is built from 15 residues. The CDR3 reads CSVATGQGFLYGYTF. In DNA, the CDR3 is TGCAGCGTTGCCACGGGACAGGGTTTCCTCTATGGCTACACCTTC.

This clone occurred once. The chain carries TRBV15 and TRBJ1-3, with 7 nucleotides matching TRBD1. V lost 1 base to trimming and J lost 4 bases; unmatched junction nucleotides: 1. The CDR3 totals 14 residues. Germline V gives CDR1 LNHNV, CDR2 YYDKDF (reference sequence). DNA for the CDR3: TGTGCCACCAGCAGAGGGGACAGCGGAAACACCATATATTTT. This gives the protein CATSRGDSGNTIYF.

This chain connects TRBV30 to TRBJ1-4; D remains ambiguous. The CDR3 totals 14 residues. Germline CDR1 is GTSNPN and CDR2 is SVGIG (reference sequence). Trimming took off 1 base at V and 2 bases at J, with 8 bases between the two ends. The CDR3 region is CAWSGGPTNEKLFF. The DNA for the CDR3 is TGTGCCTGGAGTGGAGGGCCTACTAATGAAAAACTGTTTTTT.

The rearrangement uses TRBV7-3 and TRBJ2-3, with 9 bases lining up with TRBD2. From germline, CDR1 is SGHTA and CDR2 FQGTGA. Trimming cost V 3 bases and J 4 bases; bases outside gene matches: 8. The CDR3 runs to 16 residues. CDR3 nucleotides: TGTGCCAGCAGCTTGGGCGGGGGGGCCTTCGCAGATACGCAGTATTTT. As protein: CASSLGGGAFADTQYF. Filled out from reference TRBV7-3 and TRBJ2-3, the complete variable domain reads GAGVSQTPSNKVTEKGKYVELRCDPISGHTALYWYRQSLGQGPEFLIYFQGTGAADDSGLPNDRFFAVRPEGSVSTLKIQRTERGDSAVYLCASSLGGGAFADTQYFGPGTRLTVL.

V usage is TRBV6-2 or TRBV6-3 and J usage is TRBJ1-2; 7 positions agree with TRBD1. The ends lost 4 bases at V and 7 bases at J; junction bases unmatched: 9. Germline loops: CDR1 MNHEY, CDR2 SVGEGT. CDR3 length equals 14 residues. CDR3 sequence reads: CASSFPGTVSGYTF. DNA of the CDR3: TGTGCCAGCAGTTTCCCCGGGACAGTCTCTGGCTACACCTTC.

The chain links TRBV30 to TRBJ1-5, with D maybe TRBD1 (6 bases). Trimming stripped 3 bases from V and 7 bases from J, with 19 bases between. Germline lookup yields CDR1 GTSNPN and CDR2 SVGIG (reference sequence). The CDR3 runs 15 residues. For the CDR3, the DNA is TGTGCCTGGAGCAAGAGAGGGGGGGCGGGGCAGCCCCAGCATTTT. This translates into CAWSKRGGAGQPQHF.

The V and J genes are TRBV6-5 and TRBJ1-1; D is perhaps TRBD1 (6 bases). CDR3 length equals 16 residues. Germline assignment: CDR1 MNHEY and CDR2 SVGAGI. With 4 bases removed from V and 1 base from J, the gap between germline ends came to 16 bases. CDR3 loop: CASSFSTGWENTEAFF. As DNA, the CDR3 is TGTGCCAGCAGTTTTTCCACAGGGTGGGAGAACACTGAAGCTTTCTTT.

The V gene is TRBV7-2, the J gene TRBJ1-1, with 9 bases matching TRBD1. The CDR3 is 14 amino acids. V lost 4 bases to trimming and J lost 2 bases; unmatched junction nucleotides: 2. In germline, CDR1 is SGHTA, CDR2 FQGNSA. The CDR3 is CASSSGQGNTEAFF. DNA for the CDR3: TGTGCCAGCAGCTCGGGACAGGGTAACACTGAAGCTTTCTTT.

J is TRBJ2-5 and V is TRBV3-1 (or the pseudogene TRBV3-2); a possible D gene is TRBD1 (6 bases). The germline V gene has CDR1 LGHDT and CDR2 YNNKEL (reference sequence). Trimming took off 6 bases at V and 2 bases at J, with 10 bases between the two ends. This CDR3 spans 13 amino acids. The CDR3 is CASRGTPQETQYF. CDR3 DNA: TGTGCCAGCAGGGGGACACCACAAGAGACCCAGTACTTC.

The chain links TRBV18 to TRBJ1-3, with D tentatively TRBD1 (6 bases). The CDR3 consists of 14 residues. V lost 3 bases to trimming and J lost 4 bases, with 10 bases between them. Germline V lookup: CDR1 KGHSH, CDR2 LQKENI. The DNA for the CDR3 is TGTGCCAGCTCACCTCGAGGGACAGGAAACACCATATATTTT. Its translation: CASSPRGTGNTIYF.

The chain has TRBV27 and TRBJ1-2; possible D gene TRBD1, 6 bases. Germline loops: CDR1 MNHEY, CDR2 SMNVEV (reference sequence). The V end lost 2 bases, the J end lost 4 bases, and 8 bases lay between the germline ends. This CDR3 comprises 13 residues. CDR3 protein: CASSLRGTYGYTF. DNA for the CDR3: TGTGCCAGCAGTTTAAGGGGGACCTATGGCTACACCTTC.